Here is one T cell receptor (beta chain) with its context. The PCR was carried out with 60 Vbeta primers and 13 Jbeta primers. The method was immunoSEQ multiplex PCR; TCRdb's version includes in-frame clones alone and lacks a portion of them. The sample has about 160,000 clones, less than 80% seen once. There are 15 residues in the CDR3. The germline V gene encodes CDR1 MDHEN and CDR2 SYDVKM. The V segment lost 5 bases and the J segment 7 bases; nucleotides outside the gene matches: 12. This specimen belongs to a study of cytomegalovirus exposure and HLA in healthy donors. Sequencing input: PBMCs. The chain employs TRBV28 and TRBJ1-1, with 8 bases that match TRBD1. This sequence was found in a man in his forties in good health and CMV-seronegative. The CDR3 nucleotides read TGTGCCAGCAGTGTGGGCTCCGGCAGGGGGCATGAAGCTTTCTTT. As protein: CASSVGSGRGHEAFF. The full variable domain, completed using reference TRBV28 and TRBJ1-1, is DVKVTQSSRYLVKRTGEKVFLECVQDMDHENMFWYRQDPGLGLRLIYFSYDVKMKEKGDIPEGYSVSREKKERFSLILESASTNQTSMYLCASSVGSGRGHEAFFGQGTRLTVV.